What follows is one T cell receptor (beta chain) and its context. The data derive from a study of blood T cell repertoires in COVID-19. Study-level information: The United States, Italy and Spain provided the acute and convalescent COVID-19 samples.

The protocol was immunoSEQ multiplex PCR, while the TCRdb copy is restricted to in-frame clones and leaves out a portion. The repertoire holds 15,000 to 18,000 clones, with roughly nine tenths as singletons. CDR3 length: 15 amino acids. CDR1 SGHRS and CDR2 YFSETQ come from the germline V gene. The V gene end was trimmed by 3 bases and the J gene end by 1 base; junction bases not matched to a gene: 5. Specimen: peripheral blood. This TCR was sampled from a man between 60 and 75 years old with acute or convalescent COVID-19. The chain recombines TRBV5-1 with TRBJ2-5; 8 positions match TRBD2. The DNA for the CDR3 is TGCGCCAGCAGCTGGACCCTAGCGGGCCAAGAGACCCAGTACTTC. It translates to CASSWTLAGQETQYF.